The 23 T cell receptor beta chains below all came from one sample that was sequenced in a study of post-analysis software for immune sequencing data. Unique-molecular-identifier-tagged TCR beta cDNA libraries were used. TCRdb called the PCR reads again in MiXCR, with one record for every CDR3 protein. Of over 700,000 distinct CDR3 sequences in the sample, around 27% were seen once. These receptors' targets are unknown. Study conclusions and caveats: Five TRBV segments occurring more often in patients than controls included TRBV5-6, TRBV5-1 and TRBV20-1.

Sequences were obtained from blood. These receptor sequences come from a girl aged 5-17 years with multiple sclerosis.

V gene TRBV15 combines with J gene TRBJ1-2, with a tentative D call TRBD1 (6 bases). Germline V gives CDR1 LNHNV, CDR2 YYDKDF (reference sequence). This CDR3 contains 12 residues. Between the trimmed V and J ends, which lost 3 bases and 8 bases, there was a span of 10 bases. Here the CDR3 DNA reads TGTGCCACCAGCAGGAGGGGGTTGGGCTACACCTTC. This gives the protein CATSRRGLGYTF. Based on the CDR3 plus reference TRBV15 and TRBJ1-2, the full variable domain is DAMVIQNPRYQVTQFGKPVTLSCSQTLNHNVMYWYQQKSSQAPKLLFHYYDKDFNNEADTPDNFQSRRPNTSFCFLDIRSPGLGDTAMYLCATSRRGLGYTFGSGTRLTVV.

This CDR3 reads CASSQDGTGMRETQYF. DNA for the CDR3: TGTGCCAGCAGCCAAGATGGAACAGGGATGAGGGAGACCCAGTACTTC. The rearrangement links TRBV4-2 to TRBJ2-5; a possible D gene is TRBD1 (6 bases). Trimming stripped 0 bases from V and 5 bases from J, with 16 bases between. The CDR3 loop spans 16 amino acids. The V gene's germline CDR1 is LGHNA and CDR2 YNFKEQ.

The chain has TRBV3-1 and TRBJ2-7; D might be TRBD2 (7 bases). The J call may be wrong; the DNA end is better matched by TRBJ2-5. CDR1 LGHDT and CDR2 YNNKEL come from the germline V gene (reference sequence). The CDR3 consists of 14 residues. The CDR3 DNA sequence: TGTGCCAGCAGCCGCAGGGAGGGGGGGGAGACCCAGTACTTC. It is translated as CASSRREGGETQYF.

The chain employs TRBV19 and TRBJ2-1; 8 bases map to TRBD2. The CDR3 has 16 amino acids. CDR1 and CDR2 from the germline V gene are LNHDA and SQIVND (reference sequence). The V and J ends lost 7 bases and 4 bases, in that order; junction bases with no gene match: 12. CDR3 residues: CASTKLSGGAYNEQFF. CDR3 coding DNA: TGTGCCAGTACTAAATTGTCCGGGGGGGCTTACAATGAGCAGTTCTTC. Using reference TRBV19 and TRBJ2-1 for the parts outside the CDR3, the full variable domain is DGGITQSPKYLFRKEGQNVTLSCEQNLNHDAMYWYRQDPGQGLRLIYYSQIVNDFQKGDIAEGYSVSREKKESFPLTVTSAQKNPTAFYLCASTKLSGGAYNEQFFGPGTRLTVL.

This clonotype has just one count. CDR3 nucleotide sequence: TGTGCCAGCAGCCCGTTCGACGGGGAGCTGTTTTTT. It is translated as CASSPFDGELFF. The chain links TRBV6-6 to TRBJ2-2; D unresolved. V gave up 6 bases and J gave up 7 bases, with 9 bases separating them. Germline-derived CDR1 and CDR2 are MNHNY and SVGAGI (reference sequence). CDR3 length: 12 residues.

This clonotype came up many times. This chain joins TRBV29-1 and TRBJ2-7; D gene ambiguous. Germline V gene sequence: CDR1 SQVTM, CDR2 ANQGSEA. Deletions cut 4 bases from V and 4 bases from J, with 14 bases between. CDR3 length: 13 residues. As DNA, the CDR3 is TGCAGCGTTGGCTCCACTCAGGCGTACGAGCAGTACTTC. This sequence encodes CSVGSTQAYEQYF.

This clonotype was counted between two and nine times. The chain links TRBV27 to TRBJ2-1; TRBD2 agrees at 8 bases. The CDR3 extends over 13 amino acids. Germline V gene sequence: CDR1 MNHEY, CDR2 SMNVEV (reference sequence). V shed 8 bases and J 6 bases; nucleotides not matched to a gene: 6. The CDR3 DNA sequence: TGTGCCAGCCGCCAAACTAGCGGCAATGAGCAGTTCTTC. Its translation: CASRQTSGNEQFF.

The CDR3: CASSDTGTGTGELFF. The CDR3 DNA reads TGTGCCAGCAGTGACACCGGGACAGGGACCGGGGAGCTGTTTTTT. The rearrangement links TRBV6-6 to TRBJ2-2; 9 nucleotides line up with TRBD1. The V segment lost 5 bases and the J segment 5 bases; nucleotides outside the gene matches: 6. The germline V gene encodes CDR1 MNHNY and CDR2 SVGAGI (reference sequence). The CDR3 extends over 15 amino acids.

This clonotype was picked up one time. J is TRBJ2-4 and V is TRBV6-2 or TRBV6-3, with D tentatively TRBD1 (6 bases). The CDR3 totals 13 residues. V lost 8 bases and J lost 1, with 9 bases in between. Germline V gene lookup returns CDR1 MNHEY and CDR2 SVGEGT. Here the CDR3 reads CASATGAKNIQYF. The DNA of the CDR3 is TGTGCCAGCGCTACAGGGGCCAAAAACATTCAGTACTTC.

The chain is built from TRBV11-2 and TRBJ2-1; TRBD2 agrees at 11 bases. The CDR3 runs to 16 residues. J gave up 7 bases and V 5 bases, and 10 bases lay outside the gene matches. CDR1 SGHAT and CDR2 FQNNGV come from the germline V gene. For the CDR3, the DNA is TGTGCCAGCAGCAAAAGACTAGCGGGATCTGGAAATGAGCAGTTCTTC. Amino acid sequence: CASSKRLAGSGNEQFF. Drawing the rest from reference TRBV11-2 and TRBJ2-1, the complete variable domain is EAGVAQSPRYKIIEKRQSVAFWCNPISGHATLYWYQQILGQGPKLLIQFQNNGVVDDSQLPKDRFSAERLKGVDSTLKIQPAKLEDSAVYLCASSKRLAGSGNEQFFGPGTRLTVL.

This clonotype has at least ten counts. The chain recombines TRBV6-1 with TRBJ2-4; 7 bases map to TRBD1. The V segment lost 9 bases and the J segment 0 bases; nucleotides outside the gene matches: 14. The CDR3 runs 17 residues. Germline values: CDR1 MNHNS, CDR2 SASEGT. For the CDR3, the DNA is TGTGCCAGACCGGGACAGAATAAAATCCTAGCCAAAAACATTCAGTACTTC. This encodes CARPGQNKILAKNIQYF.

At least ten counts were recorded for this clonotype. In DNA form, the CDR3 reads TGTGCCATCTACGGGGGCACAGATACGCAGTATTTT. This codes for CAIYGGTDTQYF. The chain is built from TRBV10-3 and TRBJ2-3; D might be TRBD2 (5 bases). Germline-derived CDR1 and CDR2 are ENHRY and SYGVKD. The CDR3 length is 12 residues. The ends were cut back, 8 bases at V and 1 base at J, with 7 bases in the middle.

This clonotype was seen repeatedly, ten times or more. V is TRBV15 and J is TRBJ2-1, with D unresolved. This CDR3 is built from 13 residues. The V end was cut by 0 bases, the J end by 10 bases, with 10 bases between. The germline CDR1 and CDR2 sequences are LNHNV and YYDKDF (reference sequence). CDR3: CATSRDVPWEQFF. The DNA for the CDR3 is TGTGCCACCAGCAGAGACGTCCCGTGGGAGCAGTTCTTC.

V gene TRBV4-3 combines with J gene TRBJ2-7, with a tentative D call TRBD2 (6 bases). Trimming took off 0 bases at V and 7 bases at J, with 25 bases between the two ends. CDR1 and CDR2 from the germline V gene are LGHNA and YSLEER. CDR3 length: 18 residues. Written as DNA, the CDR3 is TGCGCCAGCAGCCAAGATTATTTCGGAGGGCCCCCCTACAATGAGCAGTACTTC. Translation gives CASSQDYFGGPPYNEQYF.

The chain uses TRBV6-6 and TRBJ2-7, with D possibly matching TRBD1 (5 bases). V lost 5 bases, J lost 0 bases, and 17 bases lay in between. In germline, CDR1 is MNHNY, CDR2 SVGAGI (reference sequence). The CDR3 is 16 amino acids. The CDR3 region has the DNA TGTGCCAGCAGTCGTACAGGAATGATGGGCTCCTACGAGCAGTACTTC. It codes for CASSRTGMMGSYEQYF.

This clonotype has a handful of counts. The V call is TRBV10-3, the J call TRBJ2-1, with 10 bases lining up with TRBD2. There are 17 residues in the CDR3. V trimming: 7 bases; J trimming: 7 bases; junction bases outside the gene matches: 16. CDR1 and CDR2 from the germline V gene are ENHRY and SYGVKD. DNA for the CDR3: TGTGCCATCAACCCGGGACTAAGCGGGAGGGCAGGGAATGAGCAGTTCTTC. Its translation: CAINPGLSGRAGNEQFF.

This clonotype came up a few times. The chain recombines TRBV28 with TRBJ1-2; the D gene is possibly TRBD1 (6 bases). The germline V gene encodes CDR1 MDHEN and CDR2 SYDVKM. V was shortened by 3 bases and J by 4 bases, with 12 bases between the two germline ends. The CDR3 spans 14 residues. This CDR3 is CASSFGGGSYGYTF. In DNA form, the CDR3 reads TGTGCCAGCAGTTTCGGCGGGGGCAGCTATGGCTACACCTTC.

The chain combines TRBV6-6 with TRBJ2-5, with 9 bases aligning to TRBD2. The CDR3 spans 16 residues. Germline values: CDR1 MNHNY, CDR2 SVGAGI (reference sequence). J lost 11 bases, V lost 2 bases, and 15 bases had no gene match. The CDR3 DNA sequence: TGTGCCAGCAGTTACGCGTTAGCGGGAGTGATAGGGGAGCAGTACTTC. The encoded protein is CASSYALAGVIGEQYF.

This clonotype was found a few times. The V call is TRBV4-2, the J call TRBJ2-3, with D possibly being TRBD2 (6 bases). Trimming left V 0 bases short and J 3 bases short, with 16 bases between. There are 17 residues in the CDR3. Germline V lookup: CDR1 LGHNA, CDR2 YNFKEQ. Here the CDR3 reads CASSQDPGRHGTDTQYF. The CDR3 nucleotides read TGTGCCAGCAGCCAAGATCCGGGGAGGCATGGTACAGATACGCAGTATTTT.

The genes are TRBV11-2 and TRBJ2-5; the D gene is possibly TRBD1 (6 bases). The CDR3 has 16 amino acids. Trimming removed 3 bases at V and 3 bases at J, with 17 bases between. CDR1 is SGHAT and CDR2 is FQNNGV in the germline V gene. DNA for the CDR3: TGTGCCAGCAGCTTGGGGGCAGGGGCGGGCAAAGAGACCCAGTACTTC. It yields the protein CASSLGAGAGKETQYF.

This clonotype was picked up a small number of times. This chain joins TRBV20-1 and TRBJ2-3, with 12 bases fitting TRBD2. The junction had 14 bases not matched to a gene; V was cut back by 5 bases and J by 5 bases. This CDR3 is built from 17 residues. Germline V gene data show CDR1 as DFQATT and CDR2 as SNEGSKA (reference sequence). CDR3 nucleotide sequence: TGCAGTGCTCCCCGACTAGCGGGAGCCTCAAGCGGAGATACGCAGTATTTT. Translation: CSAPRLAGASSGDTQYF.

The V and J genes are TRBV28 and TRBJ1-2; D gene unclear. The V gene lost 8 bases and the J gene lost 2 bases, with 6 bases spanning the gap. This CDR3 is 11 amino acids long. Germline CDR1 is MDHEN and CDR2 is SYDVKM. The DNA of the CDR3 is TGTGCCAGCCAAGGAAACTATGGCTACACCTTC. Translated: CASQGNYGYTF.

In its sample, this clonotype was seen a few times. The genes are TRBV27 and TRBJ2-1; D tentatively fits TRBD1 or TRBD2 (6 bases each). This CDR3 is built from 15 residues. CDR1 and CDR2 from the germline V gene are MNHEY and SMNVEV (reference sequence). Between the trimmed V and J ends, which lost 3 bases and 5 bases, there was a span of 14 bases. The CDR3 loop reads CASSFLGGFNNEQFF. The CDR3 nucleotides are TGTGCCAGCAGTTTCCTGGGGGGCTTTAACAATGAGCAGTTCTTC.